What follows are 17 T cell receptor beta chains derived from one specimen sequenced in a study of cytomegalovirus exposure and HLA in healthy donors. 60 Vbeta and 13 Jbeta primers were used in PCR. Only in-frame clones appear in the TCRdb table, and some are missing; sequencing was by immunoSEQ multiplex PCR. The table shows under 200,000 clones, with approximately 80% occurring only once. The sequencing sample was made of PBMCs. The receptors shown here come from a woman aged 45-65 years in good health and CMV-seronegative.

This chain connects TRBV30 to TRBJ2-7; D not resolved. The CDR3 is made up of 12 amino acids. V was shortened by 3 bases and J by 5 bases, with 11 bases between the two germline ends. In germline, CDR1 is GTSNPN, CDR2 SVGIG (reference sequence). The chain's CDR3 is CAWSQANHEQYF. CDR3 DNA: TGTGCCTGGAGCCAGGCCAACCACGAGCAGTACTTC.

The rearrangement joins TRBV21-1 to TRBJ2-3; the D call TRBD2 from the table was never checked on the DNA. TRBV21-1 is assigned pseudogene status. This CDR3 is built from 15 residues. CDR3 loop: CASSKESPIGDTQYF. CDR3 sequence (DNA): TGTGCCAGCAGCAAAGAAAGTCCGATCGGGGATACGCAGTATTTT.

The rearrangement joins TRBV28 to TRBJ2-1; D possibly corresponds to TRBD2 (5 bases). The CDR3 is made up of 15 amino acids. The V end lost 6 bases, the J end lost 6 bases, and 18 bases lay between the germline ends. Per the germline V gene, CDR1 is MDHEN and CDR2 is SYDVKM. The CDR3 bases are TGTGCCAGCAGCGGTCAACGTGGGAGATCCAATGAGCAGTTCTTC. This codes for CASSGQRGRSNEQFF.

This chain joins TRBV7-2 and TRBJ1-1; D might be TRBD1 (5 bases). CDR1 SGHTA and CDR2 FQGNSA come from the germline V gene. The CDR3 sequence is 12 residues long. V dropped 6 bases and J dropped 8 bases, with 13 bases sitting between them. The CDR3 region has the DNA TGTGCCAGCAGTCGCCCACAGGAAGAAGCTTTCTTT. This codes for CASSRPQEEAFF.

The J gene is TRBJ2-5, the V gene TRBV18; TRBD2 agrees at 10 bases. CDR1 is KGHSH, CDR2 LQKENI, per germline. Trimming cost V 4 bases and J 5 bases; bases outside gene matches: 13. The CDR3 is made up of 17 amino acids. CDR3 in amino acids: CASSRKPGLAIHETQYF. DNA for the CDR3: TGTGCCAGCTCACGAAAACCGGGACTAGCGATCCACGAGACCCAGTACTTC.

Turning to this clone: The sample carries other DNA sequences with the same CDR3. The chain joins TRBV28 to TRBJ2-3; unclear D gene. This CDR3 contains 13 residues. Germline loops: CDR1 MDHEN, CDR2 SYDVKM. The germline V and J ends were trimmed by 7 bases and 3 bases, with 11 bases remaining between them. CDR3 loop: CASTPGATDTQYF. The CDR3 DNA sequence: TGTGCCAGCACCCCTGGTGCGACAGATACGCAGTATTTT.

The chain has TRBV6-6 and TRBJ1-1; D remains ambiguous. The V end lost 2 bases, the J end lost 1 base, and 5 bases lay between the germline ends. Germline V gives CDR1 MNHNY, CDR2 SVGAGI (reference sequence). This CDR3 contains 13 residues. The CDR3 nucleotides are TGTGCCAGCAGTTACACAGCGAACACTGAAGCTTTCTTT. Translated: CASSYTANTEAFF.

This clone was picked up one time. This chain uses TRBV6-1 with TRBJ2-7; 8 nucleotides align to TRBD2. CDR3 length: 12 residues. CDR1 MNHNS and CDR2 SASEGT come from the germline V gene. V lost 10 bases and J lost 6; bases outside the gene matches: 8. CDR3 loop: CATRTSNREQYF. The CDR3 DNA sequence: TGTGCCACACGGACTAGCAACCGCGAGCAGTACTTC.

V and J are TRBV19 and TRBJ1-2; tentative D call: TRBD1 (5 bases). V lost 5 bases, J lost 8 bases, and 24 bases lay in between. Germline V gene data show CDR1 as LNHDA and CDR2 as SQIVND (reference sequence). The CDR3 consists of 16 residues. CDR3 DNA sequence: TGTGCCAGTAGTTTGTGGACCAAGGGCCCGGGGGAAGGCTACACCTTC. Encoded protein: CASSLWTKGPGEGYTF.

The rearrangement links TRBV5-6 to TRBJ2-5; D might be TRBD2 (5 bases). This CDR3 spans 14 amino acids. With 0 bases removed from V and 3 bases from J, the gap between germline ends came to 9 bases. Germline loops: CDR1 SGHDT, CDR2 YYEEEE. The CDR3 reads CASSLEDFKETQYF. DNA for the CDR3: TGTGCCAGCAGCTTGGAGGACTTCAAAGAGACCCAGTACTTC.

The CDR3 loop reads CASSITSGSQYEQYF. The CDR3 coding sequence is TGTGCCAGCAGCATCACTAGCGGAAGCCAATACGAGCAGTACTTC. The chain links TRBV7-2 to TRBJ2-7; TRBD2 aligns across 8 bases. The length of the CDR3 is 15 residues. Trimming at V came to 5 bases and at J to 4 bases, leaving 10 bases not matched to a gene. CDR1 is SGHTA, CDR2 FQGNSA, per germline.

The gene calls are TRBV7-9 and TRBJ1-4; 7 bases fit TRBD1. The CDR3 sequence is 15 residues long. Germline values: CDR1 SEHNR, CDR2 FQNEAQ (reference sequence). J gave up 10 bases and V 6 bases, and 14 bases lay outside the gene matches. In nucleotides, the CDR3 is TGTGCCAGCAGTCGTACAGGGGCAGGGGACGGAAAACTGTTTTTT. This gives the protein CASSRTGAGDGKLFF. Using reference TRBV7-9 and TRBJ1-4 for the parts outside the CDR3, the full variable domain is DTGVSQNPRHKITKRGQNVTFRCDPISEHNRLYWYRQTLGQGPEFLTYFQNEAQLEKSRLLSDRFSAERPKGSFSTLEIQRTEQGDSAMYLCASSRTGAGDGKLFFGSGTQLSVL.

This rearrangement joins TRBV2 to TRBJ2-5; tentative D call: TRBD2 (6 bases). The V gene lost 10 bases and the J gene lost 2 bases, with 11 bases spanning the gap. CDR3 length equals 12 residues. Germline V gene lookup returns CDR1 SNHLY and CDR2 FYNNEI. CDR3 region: CATREDQETQYF. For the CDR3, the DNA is TGTGCCACAAGGGAGGATCAAGAGACCCAGTACTTC. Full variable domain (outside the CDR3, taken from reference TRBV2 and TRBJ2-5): EPEVTQTPSHQVTQMGQEVILRCVPISNHLYFYWYRQILGQKVEFLVSFYNNEISEKSEIFDDQFSVERPDGSNFTLKIRSTKLEDSAMYFCATREDQETQYFGPGTRLLVL.

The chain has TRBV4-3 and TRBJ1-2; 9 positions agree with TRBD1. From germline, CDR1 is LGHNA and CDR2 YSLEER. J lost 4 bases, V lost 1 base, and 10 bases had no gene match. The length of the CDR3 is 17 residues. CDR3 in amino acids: CASSQGLGQGPSYGYTF. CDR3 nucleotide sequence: TGCGCCAGCAGCCAAGGGCTGGGACAGGGTCCCTCCTATGGCTACACCTTC.

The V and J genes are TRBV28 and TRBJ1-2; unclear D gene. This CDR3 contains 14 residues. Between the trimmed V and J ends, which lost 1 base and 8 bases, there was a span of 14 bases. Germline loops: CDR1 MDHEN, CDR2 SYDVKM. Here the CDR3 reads CASSLSSGVKGYTF. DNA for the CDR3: TGTGCCAGCAGTTTATCATCCGGGGTCAAGGGCTACACCTTC.

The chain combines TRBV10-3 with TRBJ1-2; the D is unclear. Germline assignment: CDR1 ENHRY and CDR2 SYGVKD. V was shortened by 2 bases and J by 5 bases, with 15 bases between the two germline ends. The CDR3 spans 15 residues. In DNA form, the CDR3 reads TGTGCCATCAGTGAGGCCGATAGGGAGCCTTATGGCTACACCTTC. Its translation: CAISEADREPYGYTF.

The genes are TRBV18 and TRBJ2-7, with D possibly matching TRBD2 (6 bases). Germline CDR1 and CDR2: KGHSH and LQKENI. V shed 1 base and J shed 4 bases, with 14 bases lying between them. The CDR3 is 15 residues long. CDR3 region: CASSPLAEIVYEQYF. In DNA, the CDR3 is TGTGCCAGCTCACCACTAGCGGAGATCGTTTACGAGCAGTACTTC.